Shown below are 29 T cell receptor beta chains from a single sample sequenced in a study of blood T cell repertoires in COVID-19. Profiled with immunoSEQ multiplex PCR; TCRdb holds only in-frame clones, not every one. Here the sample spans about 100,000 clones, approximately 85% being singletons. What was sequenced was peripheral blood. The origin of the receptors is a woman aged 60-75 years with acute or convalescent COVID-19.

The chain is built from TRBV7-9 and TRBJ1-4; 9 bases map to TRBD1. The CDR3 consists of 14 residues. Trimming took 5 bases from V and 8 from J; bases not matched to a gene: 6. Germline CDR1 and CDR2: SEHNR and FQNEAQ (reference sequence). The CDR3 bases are TGTGCCAGCAGCCGTACAGGGGGCATAGAAAAACTGTTTTTT. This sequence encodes CASSRTGGIEKLFF.

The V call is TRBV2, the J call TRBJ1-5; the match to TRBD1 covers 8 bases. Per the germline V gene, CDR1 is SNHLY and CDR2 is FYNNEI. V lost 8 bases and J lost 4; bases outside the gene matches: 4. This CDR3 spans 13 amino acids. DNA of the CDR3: TGTGCCAGCCGGGACAGGCTTAATCAGCCCCAGCATTTT. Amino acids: CASRDRLNQPQHF. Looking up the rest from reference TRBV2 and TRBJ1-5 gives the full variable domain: EPEVTQTPSHQVTQMGQEVILRCVPISNHLYFYWYRQILGQKVEFLVSFYNNEISEKSEIFDDQFSVERPDGSNFTLKIRSTKLEDSAMYFCASRDRLNQPQHFGDGTRLSIL.

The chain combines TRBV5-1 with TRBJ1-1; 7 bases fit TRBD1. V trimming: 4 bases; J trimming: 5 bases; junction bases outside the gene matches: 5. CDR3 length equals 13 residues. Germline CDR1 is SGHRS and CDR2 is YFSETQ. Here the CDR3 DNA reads TGCGCCAGCAGCCGCACACAGGGGACTGAAGCTTTCTTT. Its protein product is CASSRTQGTEAFF.

CDR3 region: CASSTGKNEQFF. CDR3 nucleotide sequence: TGCGCCAGCAGTACAGGGAAGAATGAGCAGTTCTTC. The chain links TRBV10-1 to TRBJ2-1; TRBD1 might be the D (6 bases). The CDR3 consists of 12 residues. Trimming took off 5 bases at V and 7 bases at J, with 9 bases between the two ends. Germline V gives CDR1 WNHNN, CDR2 SYGVQD (reference sequence).

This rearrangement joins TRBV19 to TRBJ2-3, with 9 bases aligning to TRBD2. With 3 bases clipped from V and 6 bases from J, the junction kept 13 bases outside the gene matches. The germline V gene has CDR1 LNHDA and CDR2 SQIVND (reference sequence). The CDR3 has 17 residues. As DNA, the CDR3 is TGTGCCAGTAGTATCTTTAGCGGGGGAGGGTTGGTGGATACGCAGTATTTT. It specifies CASSIFSGGGLVDTQYF.

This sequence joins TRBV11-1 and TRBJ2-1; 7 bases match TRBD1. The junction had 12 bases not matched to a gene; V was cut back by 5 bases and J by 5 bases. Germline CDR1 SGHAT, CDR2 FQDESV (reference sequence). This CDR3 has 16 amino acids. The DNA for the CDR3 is TGTGCCAGCAGCGCGACGGGACAGAAGACCAACAATGAGCAGTTCTTC. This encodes CASSATGQKTNNEQFF.

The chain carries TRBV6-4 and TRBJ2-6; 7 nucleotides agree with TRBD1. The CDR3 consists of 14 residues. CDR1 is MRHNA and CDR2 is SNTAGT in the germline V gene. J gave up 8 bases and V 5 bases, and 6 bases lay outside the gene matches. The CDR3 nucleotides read TGTGCCAGCAGTCAAGAGACAGGGACCAACGTCCTGACTTTC. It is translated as CASSQETGTNVLTF.

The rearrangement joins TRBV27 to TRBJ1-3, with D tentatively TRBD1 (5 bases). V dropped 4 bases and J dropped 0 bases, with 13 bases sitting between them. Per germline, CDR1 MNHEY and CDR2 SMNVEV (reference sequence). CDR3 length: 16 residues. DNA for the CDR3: TGTGCCAGCAGTTCCCTCGGGGGGATCTCTGGAAACACCATATATTTT. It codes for CASSSLGGISGNTIYF.

CDR3: CASSNRQGDNSPLHF. The CDR3 bases are TGTGCCAGCAGCAACAGACAGGGCGATAATTCACCCCTCCACTTT. The J gene is TRBJ1-6, the V gene TRBV6-5, with 7 bases identical to TRBD1. With V trimmed by 6 bases and J by 5 bases, 7 bases remained unmatched. The CDR3 has 15 residues. Germline V gene lookup returns CDR1 MNHEY and CDR2 SVGAGI.

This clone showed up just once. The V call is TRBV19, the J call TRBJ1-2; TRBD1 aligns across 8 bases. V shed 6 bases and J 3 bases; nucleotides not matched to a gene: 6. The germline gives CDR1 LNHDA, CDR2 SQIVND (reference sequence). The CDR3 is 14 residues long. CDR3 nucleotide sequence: TGTGCCAGTAGGAGACAGGGGACCTACTATGGCTACACCTTC. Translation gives CASRRQGTYYGYTF.

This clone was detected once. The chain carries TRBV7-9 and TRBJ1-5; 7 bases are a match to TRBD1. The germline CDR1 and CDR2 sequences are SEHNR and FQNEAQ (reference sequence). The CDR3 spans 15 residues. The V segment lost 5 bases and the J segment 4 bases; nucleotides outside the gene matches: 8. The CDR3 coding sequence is TGTGCCAGCAGCCCGACAGGGCTGGAGAATCAGCCCCAGCATTTT. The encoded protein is CASSPTGLENQPQHF.

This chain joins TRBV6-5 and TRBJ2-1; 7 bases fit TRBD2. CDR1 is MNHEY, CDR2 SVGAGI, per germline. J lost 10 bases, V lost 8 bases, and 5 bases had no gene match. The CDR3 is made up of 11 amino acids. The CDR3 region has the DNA TGTGCCAGCGGACTAGTCGGCGAGCAGTTCTTC. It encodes CASGLVGEQFF.

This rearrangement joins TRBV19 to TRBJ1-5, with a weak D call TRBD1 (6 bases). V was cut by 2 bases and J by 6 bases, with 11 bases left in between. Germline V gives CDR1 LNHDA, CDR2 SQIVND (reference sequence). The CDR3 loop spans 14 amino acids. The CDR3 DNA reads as TGTGCCAGTAGTATATTAGGGGGGGGTCAGCCCCAGCATTTT. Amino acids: CASSILGGGQPQHF.

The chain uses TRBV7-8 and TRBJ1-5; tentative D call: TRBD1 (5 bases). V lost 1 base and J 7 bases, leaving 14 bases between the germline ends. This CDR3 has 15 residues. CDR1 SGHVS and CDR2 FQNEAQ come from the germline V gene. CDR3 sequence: CASSLEYRSGQPQHF. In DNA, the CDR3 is TGTGCCAGCAGCTTAGAATACAGGTCAGGCCAGCCCCAGCATTTT.

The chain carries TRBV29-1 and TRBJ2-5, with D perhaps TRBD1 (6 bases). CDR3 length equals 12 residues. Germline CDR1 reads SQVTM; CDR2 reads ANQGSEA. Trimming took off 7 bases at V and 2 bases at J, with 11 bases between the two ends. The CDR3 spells CSAGAAQETQYF. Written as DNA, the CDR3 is TGCAGCGCAGGGGCGGCTCAAGAGACCCAGTACTTC.

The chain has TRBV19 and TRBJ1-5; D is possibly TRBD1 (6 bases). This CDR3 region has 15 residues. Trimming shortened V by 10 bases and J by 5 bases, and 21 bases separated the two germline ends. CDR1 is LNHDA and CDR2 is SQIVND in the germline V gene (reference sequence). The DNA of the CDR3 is TGTGCCACCAATAAGGACAGAATGGATCATCAGCCCCAGCATTTT. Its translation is CATNKDRMDHQPQHF.

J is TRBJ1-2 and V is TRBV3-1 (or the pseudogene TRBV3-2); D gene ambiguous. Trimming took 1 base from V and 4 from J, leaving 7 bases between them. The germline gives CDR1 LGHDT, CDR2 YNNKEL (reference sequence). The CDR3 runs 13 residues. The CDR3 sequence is CASSQVVSYGYTF. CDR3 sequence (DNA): TGTGCCAGCAGCCAAGTCGTCAGCTATGGCTACACCTTC.

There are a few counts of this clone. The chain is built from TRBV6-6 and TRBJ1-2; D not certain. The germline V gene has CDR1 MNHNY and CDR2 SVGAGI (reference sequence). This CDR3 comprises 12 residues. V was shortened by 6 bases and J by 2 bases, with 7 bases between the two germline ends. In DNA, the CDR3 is TGTGCCAGCAGATCCGTGAACTATGGCTACACCTTC. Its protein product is CASRSVNYGYTF.

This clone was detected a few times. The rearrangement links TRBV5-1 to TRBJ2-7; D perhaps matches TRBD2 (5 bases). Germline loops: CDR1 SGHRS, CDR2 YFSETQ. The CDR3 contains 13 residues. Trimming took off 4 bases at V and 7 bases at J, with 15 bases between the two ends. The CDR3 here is CASSIPGSYEQYF. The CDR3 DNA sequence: TGCGCCAGCAGCATACCGGGAAGCTATGAGCAGTACTTC.

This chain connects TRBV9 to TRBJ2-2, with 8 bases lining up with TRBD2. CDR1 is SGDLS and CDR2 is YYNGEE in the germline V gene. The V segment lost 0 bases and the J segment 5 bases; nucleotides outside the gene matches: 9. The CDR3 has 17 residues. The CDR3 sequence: CASSVGGAGALTGELFF. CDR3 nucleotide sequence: TGTGCCAGCAGCGTAGGAGGAGCGGGAGCTTTGACCGGGGAGCTGTTTTTT. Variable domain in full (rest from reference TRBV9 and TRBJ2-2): DSGVTQTPKHLITATGQRVTLRCSPRSGDLSVYWYQQSLDQGLQFLIQYYNGEERAKGNILERFSAQQFPDLHSELNLSSLELGDSALYFCASSVGGAGALTGELFFGEGSRLTVL.

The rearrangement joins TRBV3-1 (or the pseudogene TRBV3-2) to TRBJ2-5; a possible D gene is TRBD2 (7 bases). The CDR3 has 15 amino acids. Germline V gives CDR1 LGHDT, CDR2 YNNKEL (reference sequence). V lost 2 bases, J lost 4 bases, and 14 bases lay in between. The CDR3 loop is CASSQRGGARETQYF. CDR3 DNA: TGTGCCAGCAGCCAAAGGGGGGGGGCGCGAGAGACCCAGTACTTC.

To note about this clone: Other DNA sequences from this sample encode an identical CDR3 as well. The DNA of the CDR3 is TGCGCCAGCAGCCTCGCTCCGGGGGCCTACAATGAGCAGTTCTTC. Encoded protein: CASSLAPGAYNEQFF. The chain combines TRBV5-1 with TRBJ2-1; a weak D match, TRBD2 (6 bases). The CDR3 is 15 residues long. Between the trimmed V and J ends, which lost 4 bases and 2 bases, there was a span of 13 bases. From germline, CDR1 is SGHRS and CDR2 YFSETQ. The variable domain in full, with the rest retrieved from reference TRBV5-1 and TRBJ2-1, is KAGVTQTPRYLIKTRGQQVTLSCSPISGHRSVSWYQQTPGQGLQFLFEYFSETQRNKGNFPGRFSGRQFSNSRSEMNVSTLELGDSALYLCASSLAPGAYNEQFFGPGTRLTVL.

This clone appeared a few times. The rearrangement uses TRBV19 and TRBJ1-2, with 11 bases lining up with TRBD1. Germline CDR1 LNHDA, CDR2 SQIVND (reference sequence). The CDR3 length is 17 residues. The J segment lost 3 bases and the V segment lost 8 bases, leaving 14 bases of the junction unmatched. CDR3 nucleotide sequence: TGTGCCAGTGGTCCCCGGACAGGGGGCGCAGTGGACTATGGCTACACCTTC. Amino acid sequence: CASGPRTGGAVDYGYTF.

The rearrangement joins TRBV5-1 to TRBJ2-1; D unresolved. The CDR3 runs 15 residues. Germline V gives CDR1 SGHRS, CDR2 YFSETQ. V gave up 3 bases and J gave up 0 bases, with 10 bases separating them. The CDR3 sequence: CASSSTKSSYNEQFF. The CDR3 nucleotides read TGCGCCAGCAGCTCGACAAAGAGCTCCTACAATGAGCAGTTCTTC.

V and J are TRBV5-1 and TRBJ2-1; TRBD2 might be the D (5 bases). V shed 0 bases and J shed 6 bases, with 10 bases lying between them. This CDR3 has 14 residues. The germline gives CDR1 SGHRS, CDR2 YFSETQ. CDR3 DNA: TGCGCCAGCAGCTTGGAGAGGGTTGGCAATGAGCAGTTCTTC. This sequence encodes CASSLERVGNEQFF.

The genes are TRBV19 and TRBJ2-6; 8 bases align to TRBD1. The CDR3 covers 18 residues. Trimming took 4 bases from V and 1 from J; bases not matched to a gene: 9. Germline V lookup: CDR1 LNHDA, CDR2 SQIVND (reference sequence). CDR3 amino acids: CASSSGTGVKSGANVLTF. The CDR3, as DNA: TGTGCCAGTAGTAGTGGGACAGGTGTTAAGTCTGGGGCCAACGTCCTGACTTTC.

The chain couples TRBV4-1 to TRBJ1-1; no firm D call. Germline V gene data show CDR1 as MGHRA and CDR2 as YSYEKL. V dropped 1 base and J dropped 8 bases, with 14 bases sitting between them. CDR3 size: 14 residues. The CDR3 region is CASSQVDEVWEAFF. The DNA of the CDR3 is TGCGCCAGCAGCCAAGTTGATGAGGTATGGGAAGCTTTCTTT.

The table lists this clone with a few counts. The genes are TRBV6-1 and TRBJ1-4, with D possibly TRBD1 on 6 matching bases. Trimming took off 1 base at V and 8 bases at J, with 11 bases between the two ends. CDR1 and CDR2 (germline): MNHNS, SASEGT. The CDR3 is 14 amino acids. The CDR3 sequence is CASSEDGGWEKLFF. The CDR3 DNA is TGTGCCAGCAGTGAAGATGGGGGCTGGGAAAAACTGTTTTTT.

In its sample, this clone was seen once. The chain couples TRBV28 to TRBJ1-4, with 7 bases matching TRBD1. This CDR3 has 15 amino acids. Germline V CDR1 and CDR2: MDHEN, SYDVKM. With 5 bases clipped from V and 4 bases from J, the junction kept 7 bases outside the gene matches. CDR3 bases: TGTGCCAGCAGTCAAACAGGGGCGAGTAATGAAAAACTGTTTTTT. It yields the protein CASSQTGASNEKLFF.